The next 32 T cell receptor beta chains were all read from a single sample in a study of Ad26.COV2.S vaccination and SARS-CoV-2 variants. Assay used: immunoSEQ multiplex PCR; TCRdb lists only in-frame clones, some missing. Of 300,000 to 400,000 clones in the sample, 88% were seen once. Indicated treatment: about 20 received Ad26.COV2.S at low or high dose, single or two shots; five or six received placebo; per-sample allocation not given. Day 63 after the first injection of vaccine or placebo was the sampling time. The source material was peripheral blood, sampled in a trial of Ad26.COV2.S vaccine versus placebo. The receptors derive from a person between 18 and 65 years old who received the Ad26.COV2.S COVID-19 vaccine or a placebo.

The chain employs TRBV9 and TRBJ1-1; the D gene is possibly TRBD1 (5 bases). V lost 4 bases, J lost 0 bases, and 13 bases lay in between. Germline CDR1 SGDLS, CDR2 YYNGEE. This CDR3 is built from 15 residues. CDR3 region: CASSTQTAMNTEAFF. In DNA, the CDR3 is TGTGCCAGCAGCACCCAGACAGCTATGAACACTGAAGCTTTCTTT.

This clone was seen once. V usage is TRBV18 and J usage is TRBJ1-5, with 9 bases identical to TRBD1. From germline, CDR1 is KGHSH and CDR2 LQKENI. Trimming took 3 bases from V and 5 from J; bases not matched to a gene: 5. The CDR3 is made up of 15 amino acids. This chain's CDR3 is CASSPDRGGYQPQHF. The CDR3, as DNA: TGTGCCAGCTCACCCGACAGGGGGGGGTATCAGCCCCAGCATTTT.

V and J are TRBV5-6 and TRBJ1-1, with D perhaps TRBD1 (5 bases). V was cut by 0 bases and J by 3 bases, with 12 bases left in between. The CDR3 sequence is 15 residues long. The germline CDR1 and CDR2 sequences are SGHDT and YYEEEE. The CDR3 nucleotides are TGTGCCAGCAGCTTGGGCGGCAGGGCCGACACTGAAGCTTTCTTT. Protein: CASSLGGRADTEAFF.

Comment on this clone: Other nucleotide sequences from this sample produce the same CDR3. The V call is TRBV12-3 or TRBV12-4, the J call TRBJ2-1; D gene uncertain. The V end lost 6 bases, the J end lost 4 bases, and 4 bases lay between the germline ends. The CDR3 consists of 11 residues. CDR3 DNA: TGTGCCAGCAGCCTTTACAATGAGCAGTTCTTC. It encodes CASSLYNEQFF.

The rearrangement links TRBV21-1 to TRBJ2-1; whether TRBD2, the table's D call, matches the DNA was not checked. TRBV21-1 is deemed a pseudogene. CDR3 length: 16 amino acids. The CDR3 sequence: CASSIRCSGYYNEQFF. In nucleotides, the CDR3 is TGTGCCAGCAGCATAAGGTGTAGCGGATACTACAATGAGCAGTTCTTC.

The J gene is TRBJ1-2, the V gene TRBV28, with D tentatively TRBD1 (5 bases). The germline V gene has CDR1 MDHEN and CDR2 SYDVKM. Trimming removed 3 bases at V and 8 bases at J, with 13 bases between. The CDR3 covers 13 residues. CDR3 amino acids: CASSFEGIRGYTF. For the CDR3, the DNA is TGTGCCAGCAGTTTTGAGGGGATCAGGGGCTACACCTTC.

This clone showed up just a few times. The chain employs TRBV28 and TRBJ1-5; TRBD1 might be the D (6 bases). This CDR3 is built from 16 residues. Germline CDR1 reads MDHEN; CDR2 reads SYDVKM. Trimming shortened V by 6 bases and J by 5 bases, and 20 bases separated the two germline ends. DNA of the CDR3: TGTGCCAGCAGAACAATTTCGGGGGGGCCGGATCAGCCCCAGCATTTT. It encodes CASRTISGGPDQPQHF.

The chain joins TRBV9 to TRBJ1-2; D unclear. The CDR3 consists of 14 residues. CDR1 and CDR2 from the germline V gene are SGDLS and YYNGEE. V was clipped by 0 bases and J by 4 bases, with 10 bases between them. CDR3 loop: CASSVDMEIYGYTF. CDR3 nucleotides: TGTGCCAGCAGCGTAGATATGGAAATCTATGGCTACACCTTC.

A few counts support this clone. The chain recombines TRBV5-5 with TRBJ2-2; 8 bases match TRBD2. V lost 4 bases, J lost 4 bases, and 6 bases stayed unmatched. The CDR3 extends over 15 amino acids. The V gene's germline CDR1 is SGHKS and CDR2 YYEKEE (reference sequence). CDR3 amino acids: CASSASGRGTGELFF. The CDR3, as DNA: TGTGCCAGCAGCGCCAGCGGGAGAGGCACCGGGGAGCTGTTTTTT.

In its sample, this clone was seen once. The chain recombines TRBV6-5 with TRBJ2-5; TRBD2 might be the D (6 bases). This CDR3 has 13 amino acids. From germline, CDR1 is MNHEY and CDR2 SVGAGI. V was pared by 7 bases and J by 5 bases, with 14 bases between. For the CDR3, the DNA is TGTGCCAGCAATCAAGGAGGGTGGGAGACCCAGTACTTC. Its translation is CASNQGGWETQYF.

The J gene is TRBJ2-1, the V gene TRBV30; D is ambiguous. Germline V gene data show CDR1 as GTSNPN and CDR2 as SVGIG (reference sequence). The germline V and J ends were trimmed by 0 bases and 3 bases, with 9 bases remaining between them. The CDR3 covers 14 residues. The CDR3 sequence is CAWSVDGYYNEQFF. CDR3 bases: TGTGCCTGGAGTGTAGACGGGTACTACAATGAGCAGTTCTTC.

The chain recombines TRBV30 with TRBJ2-7, with 8 bases that match TRBD1. This CDR3 region has 14 residues. Germline CDR1 GTSNPN, CDR2 SVGIG (reference sequence). V was clipped by 4 bases and J by 7 bases; unmatched bases: 12. The CDR3, as DNA: TGTGCCTGGATCGAAGGGACAGGTCGCGCGGAGCAGTACTTC. Protein product: CAWIEGTGRAEQYF.

The chain recombines TRBV24-1 with TRBJ1-1, with D possibly TRBD1 on 5 matching bases. This CDR3 spans 15 amino acids. Trimming took 4 bases from V and 1 from J, leaving 12 bases between them. The V gene's germline CDR1 is KGHDR and CDR2 SFDVKD. This CDR3 is CATSERDSSNTEAFF. The CDR3 nucleotides read TGTGCCACCAGTGAACGGGACTCTTCGAACACTGAAGCTTTCTTT.

The chain is built from TRBV11-3 and TRBJ2-7; D unclear. The germline V and J ends were trimmed by 4 bases and 5 bases, with 12 bases remaining between them. The CDR3 has 13 residues. Germline V gene sequence: CDR1 SGHNT, CDR2 YENEEA. The DNA of the CDR3 is TGTGCCAGCAGCTCTCGGTTTAGAGACGAGCAGTACTTC. Protein sequence: CASSSRFRDEQYF. Filled out from reference TRBV11-3 and TRBJ2-7, the complete variable domain reads EAGVVQSPRYKIIEKKQPVAFWCNPISGHNTLYWYLQNLGQGPELLIRYENEEAVDDSQLPKDRFSAERLKGVDSTLKIQPAELGDSAVYLCASSSRFRDEQYFGPGTRLTVT.

This clone has a single count. This chain links TRBV9 with TRBJ2-3, with 13 bases fitting TRBD2. V lost 3 bases and J lost 4; bases outside the gene matches: 2. This CDR3 contains 15 residues. Per the germline V gene, CDR1 is SGDLS and CDR2 is YYNGEE. In DNA, the CDR3 is TGTGCCAGCAGCGCCGGACTAGCGGGGGCAGATACGCAGTATTTT. Translation: CASSAGLAGADTQYF.

CDR3 loop: CASSPLPAGGLYEQYF. CDR3 nucleotides: TGTGCCAGCTCACCACTTCCGGCGGGAGGGCTCTACGAGCAGTACTTC. The chain uses TRBV18 and TRBJ2-7; 9 bases fit TRBD2. This CDR3 spans 16 amino acids. Germline trimming cut 1 base from V and 3 bases from J; bases unmatched to any gene: 7. CDR1 KGHSH and CDR2 LQKENI come from the germline V gene.

The chain recombines TRBV5-6 with TRBJ1-5; no firm D call. CDR1 is SGHDT, CDR2 YYEEEE, per germline. Trimming pared 0 bases from V and 4 bases from J, leaving 11 bases between. The CDR3 loop spans 15 amino acids. Here the CDR3 reads CASSLGAGGNQPQHF. DNA for the CDR3: TGTGCCAGCAGCTTGGGCGCGGGAGGAAATCAGCCCCAGCATTTT.

The chain employs TRBV4-2 and TRBJ2-1, with D possibly TRBD2 on 6 matching bases. V dropped 1 base and J dropped 5 bases, with 12 bases sitting between them. This CDR3 has 15 amino acids. Germline V CDR1 and CDR2: LGHNA, YNFKEQ. Here the CDR3 reads CASSQGSGQDNEQFF. CDR3 nucleotide sequence: TGTGCCAGCAGCCAAGGGAGCGGGCAAGACAATGAGCAGTTCTTC.

The chain combines TRBV5-1 with TRBJ2-7; the D gene is possibly TRBD1 (6 bases). V was pared by 0 bases and J by 1 base, with 17 bases between. This CDR3 contains 17 residues. Germline values: CDR1 SGHRS, CDR2 YFSETQ. This CDR3 is CASSLAPGTMISYEQYF. The CDR3 region has the DNA TGCGCCAGCAGCTTGGCCCCCGGGACAATGATATCCTACGAGCAGTACTTC.

The chain joins TRBV9 to TRBJ2-7; 9 bases map to TRBD1. Germline lookup yields CDR1 SGDLS and CDR2 YYNGEE. The CDR3 sequence is 15 residues long. V lost 0 bases and J lost 3; bases outside the gene matches: 4. This CDR3 is CASSVGGTGNYEQYF. The CDR3 region has the DNA TGTGCCAGCAGCGTAGGAGGGACAGGGAACTACGAGCAGTACTTC. The whole variable domain, filled in from reference TRBV9 and TRBJ2-7, reads DSGVTQTPKHLITATGQRVTLRCSPRSGDLSVYWYQQSLDQGLQFLIQYYNGEERAKGNILERFSAQQFPDLHSELNLSSLELGDSALYFCASSVGGTGNYEQYFGPGTRLTVT.

The rearrangement joins TRBV5-8 to TRBJ1-1; tentative D call: TRBD1 (5 bases). This CDR3 has 15 residues. The germline V gene encodes CDR1 SGHTS and CDR2 YDEGEE. V lost 4 bases and J 0 bases, leaving 13 bases between the germline ends. CDR3 protein: CASSRGGAMNTEAFF. The CDR3 nucleotides read TGTGCCAGCAGCCGGGGCGGAGCCATGAACACTGAAGCTTTCTTT.

The J gene is TRBJ1-6, the V gene TRBV6-6, with D maybe TRBD1 (6 bases). CDR3 length: 11 amino acids. Trimming removed 8 bases from V and 13 bases from J, with 12 bases in between. CDR1 and CDR2 from the germline V gene are MNHNY and SVGAGI (reference sequence). The CDR3 region is CASGIRGPLHF. CDR3 DNA: TGTGCCAGCGGCATCAGGGGCCCCCTCCACTTT.

The chain employs TRBV7-9 and TRBJ2-6; D unresolved. Germline values: CDR1 SEHNR, CDR2 FQNEAQ (reference sequence). V lost 3 bases and J 3 bases, leaving 9 bases between the germline ends. The CDR3 covers 15 residues. The CDR3 protein is CASSFVVDGANVLTF. The DNA of the CDR3 is TGTGCCAGCAGCTTCGTGGTGGATGGGGCCAACGTCCTGACTTTC.

The chain recombines TRBV11-2 with TRBJ1-6; possibly TRBD1 for D (5 bases). The germline V gene encodes CDR1 SGHAT and CDR2 FQNNGV. V lost 4 bases, J lost 7 bases, and 11 bases lay in between. This CDR3 has 14 residues. The CDR3 coding sequence is TGTGCCAGCAGCTCCCAGGGCTTCAATTCACCCCTCCACTTT. Amino acids: CASSSQGFNSPLHF. The full variable domain, in which reference TRBV11-2 and TRBJ1-6 provide the parts outside the CDR3, is EAGVAQSPRYKIIEKRQSVAFWCNPISGHATLYWYQQILGQGPKLLIQFQNNGVVDDSQLPKDRFSAERLKGVDSTLKIQPAKLEDSAVYLCASSSQGFNSPLHFGNGTRLTVT.

This chain uses TRBV7-3 with TRBJ1-2; 9 bases are shared with TRBD1. Germline loops: CDR1 SGHTA, CDR2 FQGTGA. The CDR3 covers 13 residues. V shed 5 bases, J shed 12 bases, and the junction held 10 bases outside the gene matches. This CDR3 is CASSTPGQGVHTF. CDR3 in DNA: TGTGCCAGCAGCACTCCGGGACAGGGTGTTCACACCTTC.

This chain joins TRBV28 and TRBJ1-2; weak D call: TRBD1 (5 bases). Trimming stripped 1 base from V and 3 bases from J, with 9 bases between. Germline V CDR1 and CDR2: MDHEN, SYDVKM. CDR3 size: 14 residues. Here the CDR3 DNA reads TGTGCCAGCAGTTTATCGGGGACTTACTATGGCTACACCTTC. It codes for CASSLSGTYYGYTF.

This chain links TRBV19 with TRBJ2-7; TRBD2 is a possible D gene (5 bases). From germline, CDR1 is LNHDA and CDR2 SQIVND (reference sequence). The germline V and J ends were trimmed by 1 base and 0 bases, with 16 bases remaining between them. This CDR3 has 17 residues. The CDR3 DNA reads TGTGCCAGTAGTATAGGGTCGGCGGGCGACTTCTCCTACGAGCAGTACTTC. This encodes CASSIGSAGDFSYEQYF.

The V and J genes are TRBV14 and TRBJ1-1, with 7 bases lining up with TRBD1. Germline trimming cut 5 bases from V and 2 bases from J; bases unmatched to any gene: 11. This CDR3 has 16 amino acids. Germline V gene lookup returns CDR1 SGHDN and CDR2 FVKESK. The CDR3 nucleotides read TGTGCCAGCAGCTCCTTACAACACAGGGGTAACACTGAAGCTTTCTTT. It translates to CASSSLQHRGNTEAFF.

The chain couples TRBV10-2 to TRBJ2-7; tentative D call: TRBD2 (6 bases). V was trimmed by 6 bases and J by 4 bases, leaving 13 bases between them. The CDR3 length is 13 residues. The germline CDR1 and CDR2 sequences are WSHSY and SAAADI. The CDR3 protein is CASSSSVGYEQYF. DNA for the CDR3: TGCGCCAGCAGCTCTAGCGTCGGGTACGAGCAGTACTTC.

V and J are TRBV7-3 and TRBJ2-5, with 7 bases identical to TRBD1. The CDR3 sequence is 14 residues long. Per germline, CDR1 SGHTA and CDR2 FQGTGA. V was clipped by 5 bases and J by 3 bases; unmatched bases: 6. CDR3 sequence reads: CASSPGTEKETQYF. CDR3 in DNA: TGTGCCAGCAGCCCCGGGACAGAAAAAGAGACCCAGTACTTC. The full variable domain, in which reference TRBV7-3 and TRBJ2-5 provide the parts outside the CDR3, is GAGVSQTPSNKVTEKGKYVELRCDPISGHTALYWYRQSLGQGPEFLIYFQGTGAADDSGLPNDRFFAVRPEGSVSTLKIQRTERGDSAVYLCASSPGTEKETQYFGPGTRLLVL.

This clone was recorded once. The gene calls are TRBV5-1 and TRBJ2-6, with D perhaps TRBD1 (6 bases). This CDR3 has 21 amino acids. Trimming took 0 bases from V and 2 from J, leaving 24 bases between them. The germline V gene has CDR1 SGHRS and CDR2 YFSETQ. CDR3 in amino acids: CASSLENSGQYREAGANVLTF. The CDR3 region has the DNA TGCGCCAGCAGCTTGGAAAACTCAGGACAGTACCGAGAGGCTGGGGCCAACGTCCTGACTTTC.

The chain recombines TRBV3-1 (or the pseudogene TRBV3-2) with TRBJ1-5; D is perhaps TRBD1 (5 bases). Looked up from germline, CDR1 is LGHDT and CDR2 is YNNKEL (reference sequence). This CDR3 has 13 amino acids. V lost 4 bases, J lost 11 bases, and 15 bases lay in between. The CDR3: CASSPARGGTQHF. CDR3 in DNA: TGTGCCAGCAGCCCTGCCCGCGGGGGGACCCAGCATTTT.